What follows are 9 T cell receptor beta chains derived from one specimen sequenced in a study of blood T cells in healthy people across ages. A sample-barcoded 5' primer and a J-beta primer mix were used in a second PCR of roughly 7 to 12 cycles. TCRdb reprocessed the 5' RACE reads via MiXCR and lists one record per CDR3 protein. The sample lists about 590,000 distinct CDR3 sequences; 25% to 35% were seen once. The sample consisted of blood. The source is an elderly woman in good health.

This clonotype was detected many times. The CDR3 loop is CASRTGQHGETQYF. The CDR3 DNA sequence: TGTGCCAGCCGAACGGGACAGCACGGAGAGACCCAGTACTTC. V gene TRBV12-3 or TRBV12-4 combines with J gene TRBJ2-5; 7 positions match TRBD1. CDR3 length: 14 residues. V trimming: 8 bases; J trimming: 4 bases; junction bases outside the gene matches: 10.

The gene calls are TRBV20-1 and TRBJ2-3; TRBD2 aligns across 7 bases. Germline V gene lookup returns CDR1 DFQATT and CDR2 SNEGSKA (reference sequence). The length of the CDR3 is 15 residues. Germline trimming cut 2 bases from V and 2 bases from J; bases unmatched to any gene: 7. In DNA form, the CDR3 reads TGCAGTGCTAGAAACGCGGGGGTCCTCACAGATACGCAGTATTTT. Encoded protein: CSARNAGVLTDTQYF.

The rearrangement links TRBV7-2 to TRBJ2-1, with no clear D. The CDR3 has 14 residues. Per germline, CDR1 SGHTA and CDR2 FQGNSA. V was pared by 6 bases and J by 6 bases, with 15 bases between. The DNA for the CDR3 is TGTGCCAGCAGTTCACTAAGGTGGGGCAATGAGCAGTTCTTC. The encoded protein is CASSSLRWGNEQFF. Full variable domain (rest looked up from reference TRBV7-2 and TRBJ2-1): GAGVSQSPSNKVTEKGKDVELRCDPISGHTALYWYRQSLGQGLEFLIYFQGNSAPDKSGLPSDRFSAERTGGSVSTLTIQRTQQEDSAVYLCASSSLRWGNEQFFGPGTRLTVL.

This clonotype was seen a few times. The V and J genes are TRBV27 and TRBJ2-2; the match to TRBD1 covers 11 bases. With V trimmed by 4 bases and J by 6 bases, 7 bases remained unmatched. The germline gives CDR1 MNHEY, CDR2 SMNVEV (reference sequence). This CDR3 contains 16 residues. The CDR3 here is CASSWFLGQGAGELFF. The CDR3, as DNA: TGTGCCAGCAGTTGGTTCCTGGGACAGGGGGCCGGGGAGCTGTTTTTT.

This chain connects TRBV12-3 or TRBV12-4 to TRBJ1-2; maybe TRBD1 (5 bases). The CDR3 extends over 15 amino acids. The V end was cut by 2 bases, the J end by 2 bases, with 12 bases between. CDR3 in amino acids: CASSLIRGANYGYTF. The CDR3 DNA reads TGTGCCAGCAGTTTAATCCGGGGCGCCAACTATGGCTACACCTTC.

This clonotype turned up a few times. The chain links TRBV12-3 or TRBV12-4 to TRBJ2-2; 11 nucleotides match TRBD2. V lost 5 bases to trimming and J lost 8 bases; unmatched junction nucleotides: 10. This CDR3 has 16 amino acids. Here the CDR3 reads CASSLRLAGTSGELFF. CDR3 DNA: TGTGCCAGCAGTCTTCGACTAGCGGGGACTTCTGGGGAGCTGTTTTTT.

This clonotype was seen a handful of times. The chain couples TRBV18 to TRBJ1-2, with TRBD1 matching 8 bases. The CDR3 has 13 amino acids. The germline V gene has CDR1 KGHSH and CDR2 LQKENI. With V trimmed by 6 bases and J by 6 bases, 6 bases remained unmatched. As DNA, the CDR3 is TGTGCCAGCTCCCCCAACAGGGGGGATGGCTACACCTTC. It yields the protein CASSPNRGDGYTF.

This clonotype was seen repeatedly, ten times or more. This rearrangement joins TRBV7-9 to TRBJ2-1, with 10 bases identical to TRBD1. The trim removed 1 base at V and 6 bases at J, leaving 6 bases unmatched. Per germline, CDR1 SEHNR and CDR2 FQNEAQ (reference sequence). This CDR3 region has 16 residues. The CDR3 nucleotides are TGTGCCAGCAGCTTAGAAGGGACAGGGGTCGGCAATGAGCAGTTCTTC. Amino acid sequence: CASSLEGTGVGNEQFF.

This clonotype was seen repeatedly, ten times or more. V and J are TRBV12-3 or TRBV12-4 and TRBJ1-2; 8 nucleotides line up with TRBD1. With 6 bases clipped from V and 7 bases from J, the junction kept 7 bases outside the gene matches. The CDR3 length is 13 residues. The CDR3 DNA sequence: TGTGCCAGCAGGGAAACAGGGGGTCCTGGCTACACCTTC. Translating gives CASRETGGPGYTF.